This T cell receptor (beta chain) was retrieved from a study of long-term antiretroviral therapy in people with HIV (dated by TCRdb to 2022 to 2024). About the study as a whole: Collection of the earliest samples took place about a decade ahead of the 2015 WHO recommendation for immediate ART, at a time when ART was typically delayed until CD4 counts fell. This retrospective serial study examined whether starting ART and sustained HIV suppression were associated with changes in the composition and diversity of the TRB repertoire in peripheral blood. A total of roughly 200 cryopreserved PBMC samples were contributed to the cohort by 30 adults with confirmed HIV infection, with samples collected serially over a mean of about 6 years (range 1-12). Eleven of the 30 participants with HIV were female. No cross-contamination during QIAcube processing was seen in test extractions of a monoclonal T-cell line run alongside 30 to 35 polyclonal samples.

The immunoSEQ hsTCRB v3.0 assay was used at survey level resolution for TRB variable region sequencing. TRB sequencing targeted a depth of 40,000-50,000 T-cell genomes per sample. TRB libraries were pooled and sequenced on an Illumina MiSeq using a v3 150-cycle kit. The original methods were these. Repertoire analysis was run in R within a reproducible Nextflow workflow that covered QC, data transformation and analysis. LymphoSeq2, an R package for exploring AIRR-Seq data, was used to implement the custom analyses. A handful of samples that produced fewer than 5000 total TRB sequences were removed, so 150 to 200 HIV repertoires were analyzed. Among the 170 to 200 retained HIV repertoires, some 60 were collected before ART initiation and approximately 130 after ART initiation. Each repertoire was downsampled to 5000 TRB nucleotide sequences, and summary statistics were averaged across 100 downsampling iterations. Only TRB sequences with CDR3 regions of at least seven amino acids were retained for analysis. Diversity was assessed using a clonality score derived from Shannon entropy and using the Gini coefficient. In the repertoire networks, any two of the top 5000 CDR3 amino acid sequences were connected whenever the two sequences differed by an edit distance of one. For TRB CDR3 amino acid sequences, antigen specificity groups and MHC restriction were predicted with GLIPH2. To flag known CMV, EBV, HIV or tissue antigen associations, CDR3 amino acid sequences were matched against VDJdb and McPAS-TCR. Pre-ART, post-ART and control groups were compared with Wilcoxon signed-rank tests and Holm-Bonferroni correction. TCRdb stores this immuneACCESS table with in-frame sequences only. Part of the clones is absent; in the studies checked, under half of the shortfall reflects unresolved V genes, and no reason is known for the rest. V, J and clone size are those of that table, while D and trimming were read from the DNA. In this sample the table shows under 40,000 clones, about four fifths of which occur a single time. About an eighth of the sample rests with the top ten.

To be included, a participant needed at least one PBMC sample from before ART initiation plus at least two post-ART samples. Treatment was received in the United States of America by all participants with HIV. Cryopreserved samples of about 0.95-11 million PBMC were thawed and washed before DNA extraction. At the time of the earliest PBMC sample for each participant with HIV, ages ranged from about 20 to 55 years. Each participant contributed PBMC samples from 1-4 timepoints before ART initiation and 2-8 timepoints after ART initiation, with a median of 7 samples. Serial HIV viral load, CD4+ T-cell count, ART history and demographic data were obtained for every participant. Genomic DNA was extracted from unsorted PBMC with a Qiagen kit on a QIAcube, with processing performed in batches of 12 samples. From cysteine to phenylalanine, the CDR3 is 16 amino acids long. The DNA shown is the 48-base CDR3, in frame from base 1. For CDR1 and CDR2, the germline V gene lists SGHVS and FQNEAQ. The junction shows trimming of 5 bases on V and 0 bases on J, and the gene matches do not reach 9 bases of it.

With respect to this clone: Its specific antigen is unknown. No base qualities exist here, and no much larger clone lies one base off it.

The study at large found these results: Because pre-ART samples had limited cell numbers, profiling was done on unsorted PBMC rather than on sorted CD4+ and CD8+ T cells. Owing to limited PBMC availability, only the TCR beta chain was sequenced, without alpha chain pairing. The samples span the years 2004 to 2017, and the ART regimens used may be less effective than current regimens. Compared with controls, HIV repertoires had narrower CDR3 length ranges, and the network structure pointed to an antigen-experienced repertoire that shifted only slightly toward naive after ART. Starting ART was linked to a significant rise in TRB diversity, yet even with long-term ART the diversity remained significantly lower than in transplant donor controls. Expanded TRB clones identified before ART initiation dominated the repertoire at all time points, although this dominance fluctuated and declined in many PLHIV after ART. Inferences about post-ART repertoire changes were limited because no data were available on ART adherence, viral resistance or therapy changes.

Sample: unsorted PBMCs, taken 0.3 years after starting antiretroviral therapy. This clonotype originated in a man aged 18 to 35 with HIV. The rearranged chain carries TRBV7-8 and TRBJ1-2, with 7 central nucleotides matching TRBD1. At the DNA level, the sequence is TGTGCCAGCAGCGCCACAGGGGAAACCGCTAACTATGGCTACACCTTC. Its protein is CASSATGETANYGYTF.